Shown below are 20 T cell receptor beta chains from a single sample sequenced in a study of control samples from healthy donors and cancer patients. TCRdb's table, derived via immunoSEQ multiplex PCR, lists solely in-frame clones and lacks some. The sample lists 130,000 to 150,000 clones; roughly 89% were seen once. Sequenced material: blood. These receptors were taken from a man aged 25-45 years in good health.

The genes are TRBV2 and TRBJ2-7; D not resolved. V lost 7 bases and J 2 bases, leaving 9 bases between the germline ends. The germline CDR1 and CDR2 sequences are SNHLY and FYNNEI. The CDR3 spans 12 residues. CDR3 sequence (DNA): TGTGCCAGCAAGACCCCAGCCTACGAGCAGTACTTC. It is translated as CASKTPAYEQYF.

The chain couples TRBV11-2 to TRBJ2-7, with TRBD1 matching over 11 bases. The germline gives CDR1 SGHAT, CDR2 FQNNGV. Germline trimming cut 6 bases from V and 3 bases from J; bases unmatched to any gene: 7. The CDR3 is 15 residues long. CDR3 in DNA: TGTGCCAGCAGGCGCCCCGGGACAGGGGGCTACGAGCAGTACTTC. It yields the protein CASRRPGTGGYEQYF.

The CDR3 DNA sequence: TGTGCCAGCAGTGACCCAACAGGGGGCATAGACTATGGCTACACCTTC. Its translation: CASSDPTGGIDYGYTF. The J gene is TRBJ1-2, the V gene TRBV6-1, with 9 nucleotides matching TRBD1. This CDR3 is built from 16 residues. From germline, CDR1 is MNHNS and CDR2 SASEGT. V shed 3 bases, J shed 3 bases, and the junction held 8 bases outside the gene matches.

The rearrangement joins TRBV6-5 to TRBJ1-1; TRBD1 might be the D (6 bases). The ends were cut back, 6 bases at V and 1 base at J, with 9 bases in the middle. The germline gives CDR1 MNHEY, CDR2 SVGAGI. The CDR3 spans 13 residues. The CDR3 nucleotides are TGTGCCAGCAGGGACAGCGCGAACACTGAAGCTTTCTTT. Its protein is CASRDSANTEAFF.

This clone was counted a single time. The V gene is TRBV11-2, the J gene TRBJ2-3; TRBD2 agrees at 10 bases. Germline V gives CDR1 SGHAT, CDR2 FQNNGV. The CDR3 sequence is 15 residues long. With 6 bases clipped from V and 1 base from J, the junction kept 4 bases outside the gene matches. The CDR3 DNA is TGTGCCAGCAGTTCAAGCGGGGGGGGCACAGATACGCAGTATTTT. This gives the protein CASSSSGGGTDTQYF. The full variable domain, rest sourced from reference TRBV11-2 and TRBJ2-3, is EAGVAQSPRYKIIEKRQSVAFWCNPISGHATLYWYQQILGQGPKLLIQFQNNGVVDDSQLPKDRFSAERLKGVDSTLKIQPAKLEDSAVYLCASSSSGGGTDTQYFGPGTRLTVL.

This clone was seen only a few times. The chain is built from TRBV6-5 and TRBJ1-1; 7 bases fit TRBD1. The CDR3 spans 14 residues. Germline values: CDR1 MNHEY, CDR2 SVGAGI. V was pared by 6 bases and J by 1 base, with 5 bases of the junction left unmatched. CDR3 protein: CASSWDRKNTEAFF. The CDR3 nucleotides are TGTGCCAGCAGCTGGGACAGAAAGAACACTGAAGCTTTCTTT.

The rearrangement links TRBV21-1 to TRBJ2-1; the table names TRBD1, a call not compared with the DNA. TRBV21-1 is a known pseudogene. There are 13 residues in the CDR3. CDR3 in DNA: TGTGCCAGCAGCATCTCAGGGGGATTTGAGCAGTTCTTC. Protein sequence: CASSISGGFEQFF.

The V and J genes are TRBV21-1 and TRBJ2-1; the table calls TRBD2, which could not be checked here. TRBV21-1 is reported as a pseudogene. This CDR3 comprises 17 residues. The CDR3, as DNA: TGTGCCAGCGACAGGGCTAGCGGGAGTCTCAACTACAATGAGCAGTTCTTC. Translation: CASDRASGSLNYNEQFF.

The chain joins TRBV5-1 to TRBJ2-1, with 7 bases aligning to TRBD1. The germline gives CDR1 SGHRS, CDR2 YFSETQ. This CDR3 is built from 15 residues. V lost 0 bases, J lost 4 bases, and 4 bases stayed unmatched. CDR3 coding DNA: TGCGCCAGCAGCTTGGAGGGACAGCAGTACAATGAGCAGTTCTTC. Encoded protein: CASSLEGQQYNEQFF.

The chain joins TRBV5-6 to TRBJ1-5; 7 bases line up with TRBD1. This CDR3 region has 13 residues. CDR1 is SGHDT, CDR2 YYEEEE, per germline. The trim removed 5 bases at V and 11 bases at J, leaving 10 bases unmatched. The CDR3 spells CASSRDQGGAQHF. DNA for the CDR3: TGTGCCAGCAGTCGGGACCAGGGGGGAGCCCAGCATTTT.

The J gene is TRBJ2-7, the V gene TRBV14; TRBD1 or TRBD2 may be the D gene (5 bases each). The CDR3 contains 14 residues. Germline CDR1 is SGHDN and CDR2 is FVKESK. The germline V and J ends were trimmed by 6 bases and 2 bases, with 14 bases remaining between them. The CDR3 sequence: CASRSGTGTYEQYF. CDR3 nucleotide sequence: TGTGCCAGCAGATCCGGGACGGGGACCTACGAGCAGTACTTC.

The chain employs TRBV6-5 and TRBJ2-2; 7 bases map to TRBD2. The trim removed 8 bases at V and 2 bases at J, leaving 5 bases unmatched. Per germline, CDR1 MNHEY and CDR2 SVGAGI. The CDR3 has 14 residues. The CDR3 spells CASLPSGNTGELFF. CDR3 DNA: TGTGCCAGCCTGCCTAGCGGAAACACCGGGGAGCTGTTTTTT.

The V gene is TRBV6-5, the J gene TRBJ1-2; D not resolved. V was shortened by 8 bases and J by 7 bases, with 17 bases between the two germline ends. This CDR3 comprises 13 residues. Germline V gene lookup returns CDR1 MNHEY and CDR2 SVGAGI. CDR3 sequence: CASWEREVAGYTF. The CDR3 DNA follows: TGTGCCAGCTGGGAAAGGGAGGTGGCTGGCTACACCTTC.

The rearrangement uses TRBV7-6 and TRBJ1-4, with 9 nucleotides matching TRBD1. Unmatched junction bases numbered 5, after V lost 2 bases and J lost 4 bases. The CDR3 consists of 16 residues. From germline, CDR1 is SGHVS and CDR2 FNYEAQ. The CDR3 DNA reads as TGTGCCAGCAGCTTAAAGTCGACAGGGGGTAATGAAAAACTGTTTTTT. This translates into CASSLKSTGGNEKLFF.

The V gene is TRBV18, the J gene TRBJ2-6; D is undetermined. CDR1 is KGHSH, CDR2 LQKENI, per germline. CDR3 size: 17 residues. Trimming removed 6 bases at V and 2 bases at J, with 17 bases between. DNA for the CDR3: TGTGCCAGCTCTTACCAGTTACGGTTAGCTGGGGCCAACGTCCTGACTTTC. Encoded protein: CASSYQLRLAGANVLTF.

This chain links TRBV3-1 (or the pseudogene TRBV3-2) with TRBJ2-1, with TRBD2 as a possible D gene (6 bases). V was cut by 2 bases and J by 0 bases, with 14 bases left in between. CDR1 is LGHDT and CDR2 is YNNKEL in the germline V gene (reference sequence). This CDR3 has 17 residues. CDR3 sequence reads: CASSQRGLSSSYNEQFF. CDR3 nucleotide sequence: TGTGCCAGCAGCCAAAGGGGACTTTCGAGCTCCTACAATGAGCAGTTCTTC.

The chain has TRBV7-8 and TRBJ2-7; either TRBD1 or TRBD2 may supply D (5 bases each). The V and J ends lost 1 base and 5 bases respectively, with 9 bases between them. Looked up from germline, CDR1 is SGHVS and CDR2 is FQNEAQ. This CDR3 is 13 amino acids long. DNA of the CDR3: TGTGCCAGCAGCTTAGGTCTGGGGGACGAGCAGTACTTC. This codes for CASSLGLGDEQYF.

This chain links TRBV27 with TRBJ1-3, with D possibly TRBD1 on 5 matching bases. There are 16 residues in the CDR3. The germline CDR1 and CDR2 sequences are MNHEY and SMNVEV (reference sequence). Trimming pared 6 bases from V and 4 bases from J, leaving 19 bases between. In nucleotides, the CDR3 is TGTGCCAGCAGACCCGGCTTCGGACAAGGGGGAAACACCATATATTTT. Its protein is CASRPGFGQGGNTIYF.

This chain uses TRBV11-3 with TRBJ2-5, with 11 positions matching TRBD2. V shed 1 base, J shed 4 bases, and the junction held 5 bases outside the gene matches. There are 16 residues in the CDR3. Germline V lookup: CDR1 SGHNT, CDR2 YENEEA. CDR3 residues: CASSLGGLAEGETQYF. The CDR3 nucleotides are TGTGCCAGCAGCTTAGGGGGACTAGCGGAAGGAGAGACCCAGTACTTC.

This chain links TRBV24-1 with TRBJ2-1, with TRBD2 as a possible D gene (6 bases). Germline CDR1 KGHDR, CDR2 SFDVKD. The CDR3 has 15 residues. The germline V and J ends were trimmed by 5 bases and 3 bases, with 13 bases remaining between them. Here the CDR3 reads CATSATGVGYNEQFF. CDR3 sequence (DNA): TGTGCCACCAGTGCGACGGGAGTCGGCTACAATGAGCAGTTCTTC.